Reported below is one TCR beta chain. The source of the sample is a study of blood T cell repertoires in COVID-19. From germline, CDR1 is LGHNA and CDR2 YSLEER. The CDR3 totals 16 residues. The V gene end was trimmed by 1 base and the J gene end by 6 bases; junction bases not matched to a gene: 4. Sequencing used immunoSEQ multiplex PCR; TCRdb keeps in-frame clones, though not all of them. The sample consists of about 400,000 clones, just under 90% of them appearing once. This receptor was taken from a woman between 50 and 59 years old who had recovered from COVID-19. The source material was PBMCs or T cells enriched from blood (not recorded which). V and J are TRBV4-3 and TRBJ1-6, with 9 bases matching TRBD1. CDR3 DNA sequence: TGCGCCAGCAGCCAAGGGTCACAGGGGGCTAATTCACCCCTCCACTTT. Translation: CASSQGSQGANSPLHF.